This T cell receptor beta chain was identified during a study of T cells in localized non-small cell lung cancer. General study points: Tumor samples were not multi-region, leaving intratumor heterogeneity unexcluded.

Sequenced by immunoSEQ multiplex PCR; TCRdb stores in-frame clones only, minus some. The sample lists tens of thousands of clones; more than 75% were seen once. CDR1 is LNHNV, CDR2 YYDKDF, per germline (reference sequence). The V gene lost 0 bases and the J gene lost 11 bases, with 17 bases spanning the gap. This CDR3 has 16 amino acids. This clone rates as medium-sized (0.01 to 0.1%). The antigen remains unidentified. The rearrangement links TRBV15 to TRBJ1-6; D call uncertain. The source material was PBMCs, sampled before any cancer treatment. The origin of this receptor is a female donor with stage II lung adenocarcinoma. In DNA, the CDR3 is TGTGCCACCAGCAGAGATCGTGACTCAGGCTCGACACCCCTCCACTTT. Translating it yields CATSRDRDSGSTPLHF.